This T cell receptor beta chain was captured in a study of T cells after yellow fever vaccination. The CDR3 has 15 amino acids. Trimming left V 2 bases short and J 4 bases short, with 9 bases between. The germline CDR1 and CDR2 sequences are SGHTA and FQGNSA. Each CDR3 protein is one row after TCRdb ran MiXCR on the 5' RACE reads. The data contain a few hundred thousand distinct CDR3 sequences, about 19% of them seen just once; the ten biggest clones take up roughly an eighth. In this sample, this clonotype turned up a few times. The V gene is TRBV7-2, the J gene TRBJ2-6; no firm D call. The receptor was derived from a man aged 25-45 years who received the YFV17D yellow fever vaccine. Here the sequenced sample was PBMCs, taken 15 days after the yellow fever booster vaccination. CDR3 sequence: CASSLSLGGANVLTF. In nucleotides, the CDR3 is TGTGCCAGCAGCTTAAGTCTAGGAGGGGCCAACGTCCTGACTTTC.